Shown below are 24 T cell receptor beta chains from a single sample sequenced in a study of control samples from healthy donors and cancer patients. Data came from immunoSEQ multiplex PCR; TCRdb stores just in-frame clones and leaves some out. The sample consists of about 120,000 clones, approximately 88% of them appearing once. The sequenced sample consisted of blood. Source of these receptors: a middle-aged man in good health.

The rearrangement uses TRBV5-1 and TRBJ1-1, with a possible D match to TRBD1 (5 bases). The ends were cut back, 0 bases at V and 0 bases at J, with 6 bases in the middle. Germline CDR1 is SGHRS and CDR2 is YFSETQ. CDR3 length: 14 residues. CDR3 coding DNA: TGCGCCAGCAGCTTGGCCAGGGTGAACACTGAAGCTTTCTTT. Encoded protein: CASSLARVNTEAFF.

This chain connects TRBV29-1 to TRBJ2-6; a possible D gene is TRBD2 (6 bases). Trimming cost V 7 bases and J 0 bases, with 13 bases left between them. Germline CDR1 is SQVTM and CDR2 is ANQGSEA. The CDR3 contains 15 residues. The CDR3 protein is CSAWTTASGANVLTF. Here the CDR3 DNA reads TGCAGCGCCTGGACTACGGCCTCTGGGGCCAACGTCCTGACTTTC.

This clone was seen once. The chain recombines TRBV7-9 with TRBJ1-1, with D perhaps TRBD1 (6 bases). Germline values: CDR1 SEHNR, CDR2 FQNEAQ (reference sequence). The CDR3 spans 15 residues. V lost 1 base and J lost 1, with 10 bases in between. In nucleotides, the CDR3 is TGTGCCAGCAGCTTAGTTGCAGGGGCGAACACTGAAGCTTTCTTT. Residues: CASSLVAGANTEAFF.

V gene TRBV23-1 combines with J gene TRBJ2-7; D possibly uses TRBD1 or TRBD2 (5 bases each). TRBV23-1 is treated as an ORF (open reading frame) with a function not yet certain. Trimming took 8 bases from V and 2 from J, leaving 16 bases between them. This CDR3 is 14 amino acids long. Here the CDR3 reads CASQPRDGTYEQYF. CDR3 in DNA: TGCGCCAGCCAGCCCCGGGACGGCACCTACGAGCAGTACTTC.

The chain links TRBV5-1 to TRBJ1-2, with unresolved D. CDR3 length equals 15 residues. V lost 4 bases to trimming and J lost 0 bases, with 13 bases between them. Germline-derived CDR1 and CDR2 are SGHRS and YFSETQ. In DNA form, the CDR3 reads TGCGCCAGCAGCCCGGCAGGATCGGCTAACTATGGCTACACCTTC. It is translated as CASSPAGSANYGYTF.

The chain has TRBV24-1 and TRBJ1-2, with 10 bases lining up with TRBD1. The CDR3 covers 14 residues. With 4 bases clipped from V and 6 bases from J, the junction kept 4 bases outside the gene matches. Germline V gives CDR1 KGHDR, CDR2 SFDVKD. CDR3 coding DNA: TGTGCCACCAGTGACCATGGACAGGGGGATGGCTACACCTTC. Translated, it gives CATSDHGQGDGYTF.

The rearrangement uses TRBV29-1 and TRBJ1-3; unclear D gene. The germline CDR1 and CDR2 sequences are SQVTM and ANQGSEA. There are 12 residues in the CDR3. V lost 4 bases, J lost 1 base, and 5 bases lay in between. The CDR3 loop is CSVGGSGNTIYF. The CDR3 region has the DNA TGCAGCGTTGGGGGTTCTGGAAACACCATATATTTT.

This chain connects TRBV24-1 to TRBJ2-2; no firm D call. CDR1 and CDR2 (germline): KGHDR, SFDVKD. This CDR3 spans 15 amino acids. V lost 1 base to trimming and J lost 4 bases, with 9 bases between them. The CDR3 DNA sequence: TGTGCCACCAGTGATTTAAAAGGGATCACCGGGGAGCTGTTTTTT. Protein: CATSDLKGITGELFF.

This chain links TRBV6-5 with TRBJ1-3; no firm D call. The length of the CDR3 is 13 residues. Germline V gene sequence: CDR1 MNHEY, CDR2 SVGAGI. The V end was cut by 6 bases, the J end by 4 bases, with 10 bases between. CDR3 sequence: CASSTVGGNTIYF. CDR3 DNA sequence: TGTGCCAGCAGCACGGTCGGCGGAAACACCATATATTTT.

The genes are TRBV4-3 and TRBJ1-5; 7 nucleotides match TRBD1. CDR1 is LGHNA and CDR2 is YSLEER in the germline V gene. This CDR3 region has 16 residues. The J segment lost 8 bases and the V segment lost 0 bases, leaving 10 bases of the junction unmatched. The DNA for the CDR3 is TGCGCCAGCAGCCAAGATCCCCGACAGGGCGGAAAGCCCCAGCATTTT. Its translation is CASSQDPRQGGKPQHF.

The genes are TRBV6-5 and TRBJ1-6; 10 nucleotides align to TRBD1. Germline CDR1 and CDR2: MNHEY and SVGAGI. The CDR3 consists of 14 residues. The V segment lost 4 bases and the J segment 12 bases; nucleotides outside the gene matches: 6. DNA of the CDR3: TGTGCCAGCAGTTCCCCCCGGGACAGGGGACCCCTCCACTTT. Encoded protein: CASSSPRDRGPLHF.

V is TRBV24-1 and J is TRBJ2-2; the match to TRBD1 covers 7 bases. V dropped 9 bases and J dropped 4; count of bases not matched to a gene: 22. CDR3 length equals 19 residues. Germline V gene data show CDR1 as KGHDR and CDR2 as SFDVKD. The CDR3 DNA is TGTGCCACCGGTGGGACCGCTCAAAAGAGGGGGCGAATCACCGGGGAGCTGTTTTTT. It codes for CATGGTAQKRGRITGELFF.

This clone turned up a few times. The chain has TRBV7-2 and TRBJ2-1; D may match TRBD1 or TRBD2 (7 bases each). Looked up from germline, CDR1 is SGHTA and CDR2 is FQGNSA. Trimming removed 6 bases from V and 4 bases from J, with 19 bases in between. The CDR3 sequence is 16 residues long. The CDR3 region is CASRSGGDFRYNEQFF. CDR3 in DNA: TGTGCCAGCAGATCAGGGGGGGATTTTCGGTACAATGAGCAGTTCTTC.

V usage is TRBV12-5 and J usage is TRBJ2-7; 10 positions match TRBD1. This CDR3 contains 15 residues. The germline V gene has CDR1 LGHNT and CDR2 FRNRAP. Trimming cost V 3 bases and J 2 bases; bases outside gene matches: 4. CDR3 sequence (DNA): TGTGCTAGTGGTTTTCAGGGGACAGGGGCCTACGAGCAGTACTTC. Its protein is CASGFQGTGAYEQYF.

J is TRBJ2-7 and V is TRBV29-1; TRBD1 might be the D (6 bases). Trimming stripped 5 bases from V and 0 bases from J, with 11 bases between. From germline, CDR1 is SQVTM and CDR2 ANQGSEA. The CDR3 is made up of 13 amino acids. The CDR3 DNA reads as TGCAGCGTTCCAGGGGAGAGCTCCTACGAGCAGTACTTC. Protein sequence: CSVPGESSYEQYF.

This clone was counted only a few times. The chain employs TRBV6-1 and TRBJ1-2; D is undetermined. This CDR3 region has 15 residues. The V end was cut by 2 bases, the J end by 2 bases, with 12 bases between. Germline lookup yields CDR1 MNHNS and CDR2 SASEGT. CDR3 sequence (DNA): TGTGCCAGCAGTGAAATCGTACTCTCAAACTATGGCTACACCTTC. Amino acid sequence: CASSEIVLSNYGYTF.

J is TRBJ1-5 and V is TRBV29-1, with 9 bases lining up with TRBD1. CDR3 size: 13 residues. CDR1 is SQVTM, CDR2 ANQGSEA, per germline. The ends lost 4 bases at V and 9 bases at J; junction bases unmatched: 7. CDR3 amino acids: CSVGGTGSLPQHF. DNA of the CDR3: TGCAGCGTTGGTGGGACAGGGTCATTGCCCCAGCATTTT.

This chain uses TRBV5-6 with TRBJ1-2; no reliable D call. The CDR3 runs to 12 residues. Germline CDR1 and CDR2: SGHDT and YYEEEE. Between the trimmed V and J ends, which lost 0 bases and 8 bases, there was a span of 8 bases. The CDR3 sequence is CASSLGERGYTF. The CDR3, as DNA: TGTGCCAGCAGCTTGGGTGAGCGGGGCTACACCTTC.

V and J are TRBV6-2 or TRBV6-3 and TRBJ2-7, with D perhaps given as TRBD1 or TRBD2 (6 bases each). The V end lost 2 bases, the J end lost 3 bases, and 8 bases lay between the germline ends. The CDR3 consists of 13 residues. The germline CDR1 and CDR2 sequences are MNHEY and SVGEGT. CDR3 in DNA: TGTGCCAGCAGTTACCGGGGGCTCTACGAGCAGTACTTC. It translates to CASSYRGLYEQYF.

The rearrangement links TRBV29-1 to TRBJ1-1; weak D call: TRBD1 (6 bases). The germline V gene has CDR1 SQVTM and CDR2 ANQGSEA. Deletions cut 4 bases from V and 2 bases from J, with 11 bases between. The CDR3 is 13 residues long. In nucleotides, the CDR3 is TGCAGCGTTGCGGGGACAACCAACACTGAAGCTTTCTTT. This sequence encodes CSVAGTTNTEAFF.

This chain joins TRBV2 and TRBJ2-7; D unresolved. This CDR3 has 14 amino acids. Looked up from germline, CDR1 is SNHLY and CDR2 is FYNNEI. The germline V and J ends were trimmed by 3 bases and 6 bases, with 15 bases remaining between them. The CDR3 bases are TGTGCCAGCAGTGAGGTAGCAGTCCGGGTCGAGCAGTACTTC. Its translation is CASSEVAVRVEQYF.

The chain carries TRBV2 and TRBJ1-1, with D maybe TRBD1 (6 bases). From germline, CDR1 is SNHLY and CDR2 FYNNEI. The length of the CDR3 is 17 residues. With 6 bases removed from V and 1 base from J, the gap between germline ends came to 21 bases. The CDR3 protein is CASSLPTGFGGNTEAFF. The CDR3, as DNA: TGTGCCAGCAGCCTCCCCACAGGGTTTGGAGGGAACACTGAAGCTTTCTTT.

The chain employs TRBV5-4 and TRBJ1-1; D gene uncertain. The germline V gene has CDR1 SGHNT and CDR2 YYREEE (reference sequence). CDR3 length: 14 residues. Trimming cost V 0 bases and J 2 bases, with 8 bases left between them. CDR3 nucleotides: TGTGCCAGCAGCTTGGCAAGGGCAAACACTGAAGCTTTCTTT. Its protein product is CASSLARANTEAFF. The full variable domain, its missing parts supplied by reference TRBV5-4 and TRBJ1-1, is ETGVTQSPTHLIKTRGQQVTLRCSSQSGHNTVSWYQQALGQGPQFIFQYYREEENGRGNFPPRFSGLQFPNYSSELNVNALELDDSALYLCASSLARANTEAFFGQGTRLTVV.

J is TRBJ2-7 and V is TRBV30, with 9 bases fitting TRBD1. The CDR3 length is 14 residues. J was trimmed by 6 bases and V by 3 bases; bases with no gene match: 9. Germline V CDR1 and CDR2: GTSNPN, SVGIG (reference sequence). CDR3 DNA sequence: TGTGCCTGGAGACTGGGACAGGGTCTCTCCGAGCAGTACTTC. The encoded protein is CAWRLGQGLSEQYF.